The source of this T cell receptor beta chain is a study of beta chain features in type 1 diabetes. Study-wide points: The question of HLA type influencing TCRB rearrangement was one that remained unresolved here. For patients, the naive, central memory and Treg TCRB repertoires appeared more alike than for healthy donors.

Expressed TCRB transcripts were sequenced, since all the RNA that had been isolated was reverse transcribed. TCRdb keeps only in-frame clones here, not all; method: immunoSEQ multiplex PCR. The sample includes 160,000 or so clones, about 9.8% of them seen just once. To note about this clone: Antigen specificity is unknown.

The V end lost 6 bases, the J end lost 2 bases, and 14 bases lay between the germline ends. Germline assignment: CDR1 LGHNA and CDR2 YSLEER. The CDR3 has 15 amino acids. The clonotype was recovered from a woman between 18 and 29 years old in good health. The sequenced material came from central memory CD4+ T cells from blood. The chain uses TRBV4-3 and TRBJ2-1, with TRBD1 as a possible D gene (6 bases). The CDR3 here is CASSRDWGPYNEQFF. The CDR3 coding sequence is TGCGCCAGCAGTCGTGACTGGGGGCCCTACAATGAGCAGTTCTTC.